This TCR beta chain was recorded in a study of OX40 agonist ivuxolimab in advanced cancers. About the study: Partial responses, seen in three patients, involved one hepatocellular carcinoma and two cutaneous melanomas. Study results and caveats: It was also the case that some nonresponders had low normalized T-cell clonal expansion. The mean number of expanded clones was higher in CD8+ T cells than in CD4+.

Sequencing used immunoSEQ multiplex PCR; TCRdb keeps in-frame clones, though not all of them. Among 15,000 to 20,000 clones listed, 74% were seen once. As for this clone: Its antigen is undetermined.

There are 13 residues in the CDR3. Per germline, CDR1 WSHSY and CDR2 SAAADI. Trimming cost V 2 bases and J 8 bases, with 10 bases left between them. V and J are TRBV10-2 and TRBJ2-1; D not resolved. The TCR sequence derives from an adult with an advanced solid tumor such as melanoma, head and neck, liver or kidney cancer. The sample was CD4+ or CD8+ T cells sorted from blood, taken in a trial of the OX40 agonist ivuxolimab. CDR3 nucleotide sequence: TGCGCCAGCAGTGAGGACCTATCGGATGAGCAGTTCTTC. Its protein product is CASSEDLSDEQFF.